The next 6 T cell receptor beta chains were all read from a single sample in a study of blood T cells in healthy people across ages (dated by TCRdb to between 2015 and 2016). The library was produced with 5' RACE. TCRdb lists the instrument as Illumina HiSeq 2500. A second PCR of roughly 6 to 12 cycles was performed with a sample-barcoded 5' primer and a J-beta primer mix. The public sequencing data were trimmed at Q25 with fastp and processed into clonotypes with MiXCR by TCRdb, which kept only in-frame beta chains. Rows merge per CDR3 protein into single entries with the most common DNA and genes. Counted in this sample were hundreds of thousands of distinct CDR3 sequences; about half of them appeared once. The ten largest make up less than 20% of the sample. Sequencing was carried out using blood. All receptors come from an elderly man in good health.

The chain uses TRBV20-1 and TRBJ2-7; TRBD2 agrees at 7 bases. V lost 2 bases and J lost 3; bases outside the gene matches: 10. The CDR3 runs to 15 residues. Looked up from germline, CDR1 is DFQATT and CDR2 is SNEGSKA (reference sequence). Written as DNA, the CDR3 is TGCAGTGCTAGACGAGGCCGGGAGGATATCTACGAGCAGTACTTC. Translation gives CSARRGREDIYEQYF.

The V gene is TRBV9, the J gene TRBJ2-1, with 10 bases matching TRBD1. CDR1 SGDLS and CDR2 YYNGEE come from the germline V gene. V trimming: 2 bases; J trimming: 5 bases; junction bases outside the gene matches: 4. The CDR3 contains 15 residues. This chain's CDR3 is CASSVRDRGHNEQFF. In nucleotides, the CDR3 is TGTGCCAGCAGCGTCCGGGACAGGGGTCACAATGAGCAGTTCTTC.

CDR3 sequence (DNA): TGCAGCGTTGAGAAGGTGGACGAGCAGTACTTC. It is translated as CSVEKVDEQYF. V gene TRBV29-1 combines with J gene TRBJ2-7; D gene ambiguous. Germline values: CDR1 SQVTM, CDR2 ANQGSEA. CDR3 length: 11 residues. The V end was cut by 3 bases, the J end by 5 bases, with 8 bases between.

V and J are TRBV9 and TRBJ2-1; D tentatively fits TRBD1 or TRBD2 (5 bases each). The V end lost 0 bases, the J end lost 6 bases, and 10 bases lay between the germline ends. Germline values: CDR1 SGDLS, CDR2 YYNGEE. The length of the CDR3 is 14 residues. CDR3: CASSVGGAGNEQFF. The CDR3, as DNA: TGTGCCAGCAGCGTAGGGGGCGCGGGCAATGAGCAGTTCTTC.

The chain uses TRBV10-2 and TRBJ2-3; D is undetermined. The V gene's germline CDR1 is WSHSY and CDR2 SAAADI. The V and J ends lost 8 bases and 6 bases respectively, with 9 bases between them. CDR3 size: 11 residues. The CDR3 DNA reads as TGCGCCAGCCGAGGACCCGATACGCAGTATTTT. Translation: CASRGPDTQYF.

The sample holds a few counts of this clonotype. The chain carries TRBV5-1 and TRBJ2-5, with D perhaps TRBD2 (7 bases). This CDR3 region has 17 residues. Trimming took off 0 bases at V and 2 bases at J, with 17 bases between the two ends. The germline V gene encodes CDR1 SGHRS and CDR2 YFSETQ. DNA for the CDR3: TGCGCCAGCAGCTTGGCCAAAGGGGGGGCAGAACAAGAGACCCAGTACTTC. Its protein is CASSLAKGGAEQETQYF.